This T cell receptor beta chain was sequenced in a study of shared clonotypes between healthy human individuals. Study-wide results and caveats: Few donors restricted represented genetic and exposure-history diversity.

A note on this clone: Its antigen is currently unknown.

Recent vaccinations or acute infections were absent in the healthy HIV-negative adult donors. Trimming took off 5 bases at V and 3 bases at J, with 8 bases between the two ends. Germline CDR1 and CDR2: SGHRS and YFSETQ. CDR3 length equals 13 residues. The method was immunoSEQ multiplex PCR; TCRdb's version includes in-frame clones alone and lacks a portion of them. Of more than 1,200,000 clones in the sample, 98% were seen once. This TCR derives from a man between 25 and 39 years old in good health. Source material: naive CD4+ T cells sorted from blood. Subset of the sample: CD45RA+ positively selected. This chain links TRBV5-1 with TRBJ2-2; D may be TRBD1 (5 bases). CDR3 sequence: CASRDIDTGELFF. The CDR3 nucleotides are TGCGCCAGCAGGGACATCGACACCGGGGAGCTGTTTTTT.